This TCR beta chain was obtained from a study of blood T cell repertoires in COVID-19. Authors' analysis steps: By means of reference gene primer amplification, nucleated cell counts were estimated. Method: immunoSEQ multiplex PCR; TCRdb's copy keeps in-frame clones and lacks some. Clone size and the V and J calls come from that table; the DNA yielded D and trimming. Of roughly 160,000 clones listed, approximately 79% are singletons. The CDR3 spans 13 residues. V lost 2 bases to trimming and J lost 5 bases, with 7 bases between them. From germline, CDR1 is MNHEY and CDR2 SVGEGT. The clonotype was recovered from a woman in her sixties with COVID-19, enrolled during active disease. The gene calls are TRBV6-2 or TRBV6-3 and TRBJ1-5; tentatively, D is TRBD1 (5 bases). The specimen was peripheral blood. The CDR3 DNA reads TGTGCCAGCAGTTACAGGGGTGATCAGCCCCAGCATTTT. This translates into CASSYRGDQPQHF.